The clone carrying this T cell receptor (beta chain) was observed a few times. Produced via immunoSEQ multiplex PCR; TCRdb's table is partial and in-frame only. The sample consists of about 99,000 clones, approximately 89% of them appearing once. The record originates from a study of T cell responses to AZD1222 COVID-19 vaccine. Germline V lookup: CDR1 SGHRS, CDR2 YFSETQ. CDR3 length equals 13 residues. Trimming at V came to 4 bases and at J to 5 bases, leaving 4 bases not matched to a gene. The specimen comprised peripheral blood, sampled on day 0 of AZD1222 vaccination. This clonotype was obtained from an adult in good health. The genes are TRBV5-1 and TRBJ2-5; 8 bases match TRBD2. This CDR3 reads CASSTTSAETQYF. CDR3 DNA sequence: TGCGCCAGCAGCACGACTAGCGCGGAGACCCAGTACTTC.